This TCR beta chain was retrieved from a study of shared clonotypes between healthy human individuals. Study-wide context: The cohort comprised a couple of women and a few men. Their ages spanned 18 to 49 years.

Assay: immunoSEQ multiplex PCR; the TCRdb copy retains only in-frame clones and omits some. The sample has around 700,000 clones, roughly 70% seen once. The ends were cut back, 5 bases at V and 4 bases at J, with 18 bases in the middle. Per the germline V gene, CDR1 is LNHDA and CDR2 is SQIVND (reference sequence). The CDR3 is made up of 16 amino acids. The sample consisted of memory CD4+ T cells sorted from blood. Subset described: CD45RA-negative fraction. The sequence derives from a woman younger than 45 in good health. This rearrangement joins TRBV19 to TRBJ1-5, with a possible D match to TRBD1 (5 bases). CDR3 in DNA: TGTGCCAGTAGTCGAACGGACAACCTCCCTAATCAGCCCCAGCATTTT. Residues: CASSRTDNLPNQPQHF.